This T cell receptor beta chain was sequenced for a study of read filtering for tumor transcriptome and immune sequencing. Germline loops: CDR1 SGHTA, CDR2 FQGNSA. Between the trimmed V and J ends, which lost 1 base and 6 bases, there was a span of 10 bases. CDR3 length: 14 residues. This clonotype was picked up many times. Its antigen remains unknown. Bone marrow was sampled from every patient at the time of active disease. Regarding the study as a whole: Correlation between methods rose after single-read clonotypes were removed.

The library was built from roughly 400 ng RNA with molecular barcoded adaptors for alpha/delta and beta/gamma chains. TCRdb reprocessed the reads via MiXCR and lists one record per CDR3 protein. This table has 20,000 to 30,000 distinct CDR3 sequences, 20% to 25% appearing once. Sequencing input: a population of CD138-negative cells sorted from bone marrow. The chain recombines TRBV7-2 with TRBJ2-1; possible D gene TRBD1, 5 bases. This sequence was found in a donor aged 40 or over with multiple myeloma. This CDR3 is CASSLDNRGNEQFF. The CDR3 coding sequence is TGTGCCAGCAGCTTAGATAATAGGGGCAATGAGCAGTTCTTC.